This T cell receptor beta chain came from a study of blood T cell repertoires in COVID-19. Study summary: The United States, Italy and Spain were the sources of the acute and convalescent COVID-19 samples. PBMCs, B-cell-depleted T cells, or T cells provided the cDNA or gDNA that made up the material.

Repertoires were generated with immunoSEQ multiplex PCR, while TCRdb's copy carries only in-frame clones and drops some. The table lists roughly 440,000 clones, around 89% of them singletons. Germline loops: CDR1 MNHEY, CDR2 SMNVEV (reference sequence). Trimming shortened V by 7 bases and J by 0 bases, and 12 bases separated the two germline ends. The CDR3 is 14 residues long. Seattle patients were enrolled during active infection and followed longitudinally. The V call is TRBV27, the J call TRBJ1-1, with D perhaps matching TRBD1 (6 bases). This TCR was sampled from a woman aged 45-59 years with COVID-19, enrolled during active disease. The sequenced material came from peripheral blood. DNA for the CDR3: TGTGCCAGCACTGCCGGGACAATGAACACTGAAGCTTTCTTT. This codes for CASTAGTMNTEAFF.